The 27 T cell receptor beta chains below were found in one sample sequenced in a study of a mutant IDH1 vaccine in newly diagnosed glioma. Only in-frame clones appear in the TCRdb table, and some are missing; sequencing was by immunoSEQ multiplex PCR. The sample consists of tens of thousands of clones, over 75% of them appearing once. Time point described: week 5, during vaccination. Doses consisted of 300 ug of mutant IDH1 20-mer peptide each, paired with topical imiquimod. Their cognate antigens are unknown. The sequenced sample was PBMCs, obtained from a glioma patient whose treatment included an IDH1 peptide vaccine. Receptors originate from a man aged 40-49 years with glioma.

The gene calls are TRBV19 and TRBJ2-7, with a possible D match to TRBD1 (6 bases). Trimming cost V 1 base and J 2 bases, with 6 bases left between them. The germline gives CDR1 LNHDA, CDR2 SQIVND (reference sequence). The CDR3 is 13 amino acids. The CDR3 DNA follows: TGTGCCAGTAGTATAGCAGGGGCCTACGAGCAGTACTTC. Amino acid sequence: CASSIAGAYEQYF. Based on the CDR3 plus reference TRBV19 and TRBJ2-7, the full variable domain is DGGITQSPKYLFRKEGQNVTLSCEQNLNHDAMYWYRQDPGQGLRLIYYSQIVNDFQKGDIAEGYSVSREKKESFPLTVTSAQKNPTAFYLCASSIAGAYEQYFGPGTRLTVT.

The J gene is TRBJ2-7, the V gene TRBV6-5, with 9 bases lining up with TRBD1. CDR3 length: 15 amino acids. Germline V CDR1 and CDR2: MNHEY, SVGAGI. The trim removed 0 bases at V and 3 bases at J, leaving 3 bases unmatched. DNA for the CDR3: TGTGCCAGCAGTTACTCGGCGACAGGGGGCTACGAGCAGTACTTC. This gives the protein CASSYSATGGYEQYF.

The chain links TRBV6-5 to TRBJ1-2; D ambiguous. Trimming took off 6 bases at V and 6 bases at J, with 11 bases between the two ends. The CDR3 consists of 12 residues. Germline CDR1 and CDR2: MNHEY and SVGAGI. CDR3 DNA: TGTGCCAGCAGAATTTGGGGTAATGGCTACACCTTC. Protein product: CASRIWGNGYTF.

The chain joins TRBV18 to TRBJ2-2; maybe TRBD2 (6 bases). V was trimmed by 5 bases and J by 0 bases, leaving 13 bases between them. Germline V gene data show CDR1 as KGHSH and CDR2 as LQKENI. The length of the CDR3 is 16 residues. CDR3 protein: CASSALAAANTGELFF. The CDR3 DNA sequence: TGTGCCAGCTCAGCACTAGCCGCGGCGAACACCGGGGAGCTGTTTTTT.

The chain combines TRBV19 with TRBJ2-3, with D maybe TRBD2 (6 bases). CDR3 length: 14 residues. Deletions cut 6 bases from V and 1 base from J, with 11 bases between. Looked up from germline, CDR1 is LNHDA and CDR2 is SQIVND (reference sequence). CDR3 nucleotide sequence: TGTGCCAGTAGCTCACTAGCCGGCACAGATACGCAGTATTTT. The encoded protein is CASSSLAGTDTQYF.

The gene calls are TRBV9 and TRBJ2-7, with D hard to call. Germline V gene lookup returns CDR1 SGDLS and CDR2 YYNGEE. CDR3 size: 15 residues. V was shortened by 0 bases and J by 2 bases, with 12 bases between the two germline ends. In DNA form, the CDR3 reads TGTGCCAGCAGCGTAGGACCCCTAAAAACCTACGAGCAGTACTTC. Its translation: CASSVGPLKTYEQYF.

The chain joins TRBV7-9 to TRBJ1-1; D possibly corresponds to TRBD1 (6 bases). CDR3 length equals 15 residues. Germline loops: CDR1 SEHNR, CDR2 FQNEAQ (reference sequence). V lost 2 bases, J lost 3 bases, and 13 bases lay in between. The CDR3 spells CASSLRGRGDTEAFF. CDR3 DNA sequence: TGTGCCAGCAGCTTAAGGGGGAGGGGGGACACTGAAGCTTTCTTT. The variable domain in full, completed from reference TRBV7-9 and TRBJ1-1, reads DTGVSQNPRHKITKRGQNVTFRCDPISEHNRLYWYRQTLGQGPEFLTYFQNEAQLEKSRLLSDRFSAERPKGSFSTLEIQRTEQGDSAMYLCASSLRGRGDTEAFFGQGTRLTVV.

The chain employs TRBV15 and TRBJ2-1; 10 nucleotides match TRBD2. J was trimmed by 5 bases and V by 3 bases; bases with no gene match: 7. The CDR3 contains 16 residues. Per germline, CDR1 LNHNV and CDR2 YYDKDF (reference sequence). This CDR3 is CATSRTGLARHNEQFF. As DNA, the CDR3 is TGTGCCACCAGCAGGACGGGACTAGCGCGCCACAATGAGCAGTTCTTC. Based on the CDR3 plus reference TRBV15 and TRBJ2-1, the full variable domain is DAMVIQNPRYQVTQFGKPVTLSCSQTLNHNVMYWYQQKSSQAPKLLFHYYDKDFNNEADTPDNFQSRRPNTSFCFLDIRSPGLGDTAMYLCATSRTGLARHNEQFFGPGTRLTVL.

The rearrangement joins TRBV15 to TRBJ2-7; D possibly matches TRBD1 or TRBD2 (6 bases each). The V gene lost 0 bases and the J gene lost 4 bases, with 10 bases spanning the gap. CDR1 is LNHNV, CDR2 YYDKDF, per germline (reference sequence). The CDR3 is 14 amino acids. In DNA, the CDR3 is TGTGCCACCAGCAGAGAAGGGGGAGGTTACGAGCAGTACTTC. Translated: CATSREGGGYEQYF.

This clone was observed a single time. The rearrangement uses TRBV7-8 and TRBJ1-2; D perhaps matches TRBD1 (5 bases). This CDR3 spans 13 amino acids. Germline V gene sequence: CDR1 SGHVS, CDR2 FQNEAQ. V shed 3 bases and J shed 3 bases, with 8 bases lying between them. The CDR3, as DNA: TGTGCCAGCAGCTTGGACATCGACTATGGCTACACCTTC. Its protein product is CASSLDIDYGYTF.

CDR3 bases: TGTGCCAGCAGCGGGTGGGCTAGCGGAGTGGGTACGCAGTATTTT. Encoded protein: CASSGWASGVGTQYF. The chain joins TRBV2 to TRBJ2-3, with 7 nucleotides matching TRBD2. Per the germline V gene, CDR1 is SNHLY and CDR2 is FYNNEI. Unmatched junction bases numbered 14, after V lost 6 bases and J lost 8 bases. CDR3 length: 15 amino acids.

The chain joins TRBV15 to TRBJ1-4, with a tentative D call TRBD1 (6 bases). There are 16 residues in the CDR3. The germline V gene encodes CDR1 LNHNV and CDR2 YYDKDF (reference sequence). The V and J ends lost 2 bases and 5 bases respectively, with 15 bases between them. CDR3 residues: CATSRPGRGGNEKLFF. The CDR3 region has the DNA TGTGCCACCAGCAGACCAGGGAGGGGGGGGAATGAAAAACTGTTTTTT.

The chain joins TRBV6-5 to TRBJ2-7, with unresolved D. The V and J ends lost 4 bases and 5 bases respectively, with 6 bases between them. Germline-derived CDR1 and CDR2 are MNHEY and SVGAGI. The CDR3 covers 11 residues. CDR3 coding DNA: TGTGCCAGCAGTTCGTTCCACGAGCAGTACTTC. Translated, it gives CASSSFHEQYF.

This rearrangement joins TRBV5-4 to TRBJ2-2; 14 bases map to TRBD2. The germline CDR1 and CDR2 sequences are SGHNT and YYREEE (reference sequence). Unmatched junction bases numbered 5, after V lost 4 bases and J lost 6 bases. The CDR3 runs to 16 residues. The DNA for the CDR3 is TGTGCCAGCAGCCAGGGACTAGCGGGAGTCTCCGGGGAGCTGTTTTTT. It is translated as CASSQGLAGVSGELFF. The entire variable domain, with the rest obtained from reference TRBV5-4 and TRBJ2-2, is as follows: ETGVTQSPTHLIKTRGQQVTLRCSSQSGHNTVSWYQQALGQGPQFIFQYYREEENGRGNFPPRFSGLQFPNYSSELNVNALELDDSALYLCASSQGLAGVSGELFFGEGSRLTVL.

The chain combines TRBV11-2 with TRBJ1-1, with TRBD1 identical over 9 bases. Trimming cost V 8 bases and J 3 bases; bases outside gene matches: 7. This CDR3 is built from 14 residues. Germline V gives CDR1 SGHAT, CDR2 FQNNGV. The CDR3 region has the DNA TGTGCCAGCGGGGGGGACAGGGCGGACACTGAAGCTTTCTTT. This gives the protein CASGGDRADTEAFF.

The chain combines TRBV10-3 with TRBJ2-5, with a tentative D call TRBD1 (6 bases). This CDR3 is 16 amino acids long. Trimming pared 5 bases from V and 3 bases from J, leaving 19 bases between. Germline CDR1 ENHRY, CDR2 SYGVKD. The CDR3 is CAISSSPTRDKETQYF. CDR3 bases: TGTGCCATCAGTTCCTCTCCCACGAGGGACAAAGAGACCCAGTACTTC.

V usage is TRBV19 and J usage is TRBJ1-4; D remains unclear. The V gene's germline CDR1 is LNHDA and CDR2 SQIVND (reference sequence). Trimming took 5 bases from V and 8 from J, leaving 12 bases between them. The CDR3 runs to 13 residues. Here the CDR3 DNA reads TGTGCCAGTAGTGGAGTGCATTCGGAAAAACTGTTTTTT. Protein sequence: CASSGVHSEKLFF.

The chain joins TRBV18 to TRBJ1-3; no reliable D call. The germline CDR1 and CDR2 sequences are KGHSH and LQKENI. The CDR3 is made up of 15 amino acids. V was shortened by 4 bases and J by 0 bases, with 10 bases between the two germline ends. The CDR3 reads CASSHGRNSGNTIYF. CDR3 in DNA: TGTGCCAGCTCACATGGCCGAAACTCTGGAAACACCATATATTTT.

This chain uses TRBV7-2 with TRBJ1-1; TRBD1 might be the D (5 bases). V was trimmed by 3 bases and J by 1 base, leaving 9 bases between them. Germline assignment: CDR1 SGHTA and CDR2 FQGNSA. This CDR3 spans 14 amino acids. The CDR3 region is CASSFARENTEAFF. The CDR3 DNA reads as TGTGCCAGCAGCTTTGCCAGGGAGAACACTGAAGCTTTCTTT.

The rearrangement links TRBV5-1 to TRBJ2-1; 9 positions match TRBD1. CDR3 length: 13 amino acids. The junction had 2 bases not matched to a gene; V was cut back by 4 bases and J by 6 bases. CDR1 and CDR2 from the germline V gene are SGHRS and YFSETQ. The CDR3 loop is CASSRTGANEQFF. In DNA form, the CDR3 reads TGCGCCAGCAGCCGGACAGGGGCCAATGAGCAGTTCTTC.

The chain employs TRBV7-9 and TRBJ1-2; 10 nucleotides match TRBD1. Germline CDR1 SEHNR, CDR2 FQNEAQ (reference sequence). The CDR3 runs 15 residues. The junction had 11 bases not matched to a gene; V was cut back by 5 bases and J by 8 bases. CDR3 in DNA: TGTGCCAGCAGCCCCTCCGGGACAGGGGCTGGAGGCTACACCTTC. As protein: CASSPSGTGAGGYTF.

This sequence joins TRBV6-5 and TRBJ1-2; 7 bases are a match to TRBD1. Germline assignment: CDR1 MNHEY and CDR2 SVGAGI. The CDR3 extends over 15 amino acids. J gave up 2 bases and V 2 bases, and 5 bases lay outside the gene matches. CDR3 nucleotide sequence: TGTGCCAGCAGTTACGGGCAGGGGGGGAACTATGGCTACACCTTC. Protein: CASSYGQGGNYGYTF.

The chain uses TRBV5-1 and TRBJ2-7; 12 nucleotides line up with TRBD1. This CDR3 has 15 residues. J gave up 6 bases and V 4 bases, and 8 bases lay outside the gene matches. CDR1 and CDR2 (germline): SGHRS, YFSETQ. DNA of the CDR3: TGCGCCAGCAGCCAATCGGGACAGGGGGCAGCCGAGCAGTACTTC. This encodes CASSQSGQGAAEQYF. The variable domain in full, completed from reference TRBV5-1 and TRBJ2-7, reads KAGVTQTPRYLIKTRGQQVTLSCSPISGHRSVSWYQQTPGQGLQFLFEYFSETQRNKGNFPGRFSGRQFSNSRSEMNVSTLELGDSALYLCASSQSGQGAAEQYFGPGTRLTVT.

V gene TRBV18 combines with J gene TRBJ2-3; possible D gene TRBD1, 5 bases. Trimming pared 8 bases from V and 5 bases from J, leaving 14 bases between. This CDR3 has 13 amino acids. The germline V gene has CDR1 KGHSH and CDR2 LQKENI. DNA for the CDR3: TGTGCCAGCGACACAGGTGGTGTAGATACGCAGTATTTT. This translates into CASDTGGVDTQYF.

The chain employs TRBV5-1 and TRBJ2-5; tentatively, D is TRBD1 or TRBD2 (6 bases each). The CDR3 covers 15 residues. Trimming shortened V by 4 bases and J by 4 bases, and 17 bases separated the two germline ends. Germline loops: CDR1 SGHRS, CDR2 YFSETQ. The CDR3 loop is CASSVVVGGGETQYF. The CDR3 bases are TGCGCCAGCAGCGTGGTGGTAGGGGGAGGAGAGACCCAGTACTTC. The full variable domain, rest sourced from reference TRBV5-1 and TRBJ2-5, is KAGVTQTPRYLIKTRGQQVTLSCSPISGHRSVSWYQQTPGQGLQFLFEYFSETQRNKGNFPGRFSGRQFSNSRSEMNVSTLELGDSALYLCASSVVVGGGETQYFGPGTRLLVL.

This chain connects TRBV9 to TRBJ2-7; TRBD2 agrees at 15 bases. V lost 4 bases to trimming and J lost 7 bases; unmatched junction nucleotides: 9. Germline CDR1 SGDLS, CDR2 YYNGEE. This CDR3 region has 16 residues. Here the CDR3 reads CASSRAGLAGGGEQYF. The CDR3 region has the DNA TGTGCCAGCAGCAGAGCGGGACTAGCGGGAGGAGGGGAGCAGTACTTC. The full variable domain, its missing parts supplied by reference TRBV9 and TRBJ2-7, is DSGVTQTPKHLITATGQRVTLRCSPRSGDLSVYWYQQSLDQGLQFLIQYYNGEERAKGNILERFSAQQFPDLHSELNLSSLELGDSALYFCASSRAGLAGGGEQYFGPGTRLTVT.

The chain employs TRBV28 and TRBJ1-3, with TRBD1 as a possible D gene (6 bases). Germline CDR1 reads MDHEN; CDR2 reads SYDVKM. Trimming removed 6 bases at V and 4 bases at J, with 13 bases between. The CDR3 is 14 amino acids. Here the CDR3 DNA reads TGTGCCAGCAGGACAGGTGCGAGAGGAAACACCATATATTTT. It yields the protein CASRTGARGNTIYF.